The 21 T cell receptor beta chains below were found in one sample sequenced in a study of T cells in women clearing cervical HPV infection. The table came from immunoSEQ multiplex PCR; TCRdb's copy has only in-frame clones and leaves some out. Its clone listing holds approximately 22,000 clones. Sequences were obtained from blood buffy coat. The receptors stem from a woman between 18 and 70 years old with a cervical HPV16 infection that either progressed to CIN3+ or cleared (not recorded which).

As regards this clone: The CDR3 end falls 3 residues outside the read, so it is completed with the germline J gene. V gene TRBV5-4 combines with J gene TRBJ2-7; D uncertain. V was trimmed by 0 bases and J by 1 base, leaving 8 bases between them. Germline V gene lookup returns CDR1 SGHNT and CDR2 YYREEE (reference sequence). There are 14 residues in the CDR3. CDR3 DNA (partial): TGTGCCAGCAGCTTGGACAGCTTATCCTACGAG. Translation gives CASSLDSLSYE. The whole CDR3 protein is CASSLDSLSYEQYF.

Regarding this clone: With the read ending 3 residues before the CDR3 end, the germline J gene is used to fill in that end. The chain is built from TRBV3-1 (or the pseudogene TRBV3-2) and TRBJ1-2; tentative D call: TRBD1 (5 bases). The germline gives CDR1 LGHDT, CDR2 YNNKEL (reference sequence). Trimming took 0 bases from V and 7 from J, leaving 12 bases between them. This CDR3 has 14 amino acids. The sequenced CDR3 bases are TGTGCCAGCAGCCAAGATCCCTCCACAGGTGGC. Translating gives CASSQDPSTGG. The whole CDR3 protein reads CASSQDPSTGGYTF.

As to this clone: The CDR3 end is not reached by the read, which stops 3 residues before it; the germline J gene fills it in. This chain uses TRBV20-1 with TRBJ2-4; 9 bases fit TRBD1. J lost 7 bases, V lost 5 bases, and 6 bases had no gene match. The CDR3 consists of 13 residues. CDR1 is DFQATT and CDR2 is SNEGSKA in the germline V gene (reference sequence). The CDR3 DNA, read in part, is TGCAGTGCTTCCGACAGGGGGTTCAACATT. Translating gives CSASDRGFNI. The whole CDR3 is CSASDRGFNIQYF.

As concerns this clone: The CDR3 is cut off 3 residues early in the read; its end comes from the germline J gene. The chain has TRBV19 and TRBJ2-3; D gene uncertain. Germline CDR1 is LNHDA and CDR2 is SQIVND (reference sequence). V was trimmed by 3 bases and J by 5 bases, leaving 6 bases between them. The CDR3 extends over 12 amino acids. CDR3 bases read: TGTGCCAGTAGTATCAGTGAAGATACG. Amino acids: CASSISEDT. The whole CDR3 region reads CASSISEDTQYF.

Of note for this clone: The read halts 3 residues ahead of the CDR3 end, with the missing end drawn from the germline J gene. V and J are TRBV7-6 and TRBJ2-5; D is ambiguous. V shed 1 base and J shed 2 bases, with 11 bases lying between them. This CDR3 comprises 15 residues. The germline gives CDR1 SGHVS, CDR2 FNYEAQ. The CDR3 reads CASSLDGDIQETQYF. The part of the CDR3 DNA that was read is TGTGCCAGCAGCTTAGACGGTGACATACAAGAGACC.

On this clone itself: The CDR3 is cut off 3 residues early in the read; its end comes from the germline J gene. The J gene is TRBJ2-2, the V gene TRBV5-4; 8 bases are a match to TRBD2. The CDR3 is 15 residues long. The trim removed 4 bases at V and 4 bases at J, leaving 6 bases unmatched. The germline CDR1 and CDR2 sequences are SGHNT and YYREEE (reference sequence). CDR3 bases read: TGTGCCAGCAGCCGCCAGCGGGGGCCCACCGGGGAG. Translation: CASSRQRGPTGE. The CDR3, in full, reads CASSRQRGPTGELFF. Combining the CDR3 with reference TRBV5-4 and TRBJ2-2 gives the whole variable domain ETGVTQSPTHLIKTRGQQVTLRCSSQSGHNTVSWYQQALGQGPQFIFQYYREEENGRGNFPPRFSGLQFPNYSSELNVNALELDDSALYLCASSRQRGPTGELFFGEGSRLTVL.

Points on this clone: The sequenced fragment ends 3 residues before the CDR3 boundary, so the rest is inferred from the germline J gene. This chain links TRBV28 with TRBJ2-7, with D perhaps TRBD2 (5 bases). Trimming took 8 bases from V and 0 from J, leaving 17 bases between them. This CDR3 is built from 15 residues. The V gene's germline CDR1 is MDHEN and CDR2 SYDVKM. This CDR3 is CASAEHSGGSYEQYF. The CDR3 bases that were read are TGTGCCAGCGCGGAACACAGCGGAGGCTCCTACGAG.

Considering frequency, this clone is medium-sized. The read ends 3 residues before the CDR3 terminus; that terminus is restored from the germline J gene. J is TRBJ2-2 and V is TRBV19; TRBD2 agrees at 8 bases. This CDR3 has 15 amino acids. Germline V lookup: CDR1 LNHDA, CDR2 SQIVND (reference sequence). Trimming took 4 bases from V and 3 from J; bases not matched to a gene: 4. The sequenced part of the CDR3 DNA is TGTGCCAGTAGTACCGCGGGAGGTTACACCGGGGAG. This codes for CASSTAGGYTGE. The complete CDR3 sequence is CASSTAGGYTGELFF.

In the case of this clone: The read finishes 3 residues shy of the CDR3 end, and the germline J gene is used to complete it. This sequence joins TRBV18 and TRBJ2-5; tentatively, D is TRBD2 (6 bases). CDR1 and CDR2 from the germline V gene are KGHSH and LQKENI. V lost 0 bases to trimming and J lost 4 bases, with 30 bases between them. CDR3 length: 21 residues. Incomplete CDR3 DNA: TGTGCCAGCTCACCACCGGGGACGATCACTTCGGGACCAATGGGGGGAGAGACC. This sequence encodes CASSPPGTITSGPMGGET. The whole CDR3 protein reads CASSPPGTITSGPMGGETQYF. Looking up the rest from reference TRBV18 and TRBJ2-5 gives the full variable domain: NAGVMQNPRHLVRRRGQEARLRCSPMKGHSHVYWYRQLPEEGLKFMVYLQKENIIDESGMPKERFSAEFPKEGPSILRIQQVVRGDSAAYFCASSPPGTITSGPMGGETQYFGPGTRLLVL.

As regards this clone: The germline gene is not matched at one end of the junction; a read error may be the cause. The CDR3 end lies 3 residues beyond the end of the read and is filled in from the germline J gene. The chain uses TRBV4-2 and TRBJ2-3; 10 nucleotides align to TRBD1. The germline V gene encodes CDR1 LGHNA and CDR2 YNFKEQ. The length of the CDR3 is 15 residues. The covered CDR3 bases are TGCGCCCGACTAAACCGGGACAGGGGAAAAGATACG. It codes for CARLNRDRGKDT. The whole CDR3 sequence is CARLNRDRGKDTQYF.

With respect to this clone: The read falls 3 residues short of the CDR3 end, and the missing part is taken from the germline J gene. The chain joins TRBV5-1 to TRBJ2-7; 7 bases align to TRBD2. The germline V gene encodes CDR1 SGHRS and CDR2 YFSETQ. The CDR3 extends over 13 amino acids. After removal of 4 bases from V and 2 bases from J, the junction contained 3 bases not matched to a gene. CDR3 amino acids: CASSLLATYEQYF. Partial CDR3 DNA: TGCGCCAGCAGCCTACTAGCGACCTACGAG. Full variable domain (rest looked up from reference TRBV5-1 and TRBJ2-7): KAGVTQTPRYLIKTRGQQVTLSCSPISGHRSVSWYQQTPGQGLQFLFEYFSETQRNKGNFPGRFSGRQFSNSRSEMNVSTLELGDSALYLCASSLLATYEQYFGPGTRLTVT.

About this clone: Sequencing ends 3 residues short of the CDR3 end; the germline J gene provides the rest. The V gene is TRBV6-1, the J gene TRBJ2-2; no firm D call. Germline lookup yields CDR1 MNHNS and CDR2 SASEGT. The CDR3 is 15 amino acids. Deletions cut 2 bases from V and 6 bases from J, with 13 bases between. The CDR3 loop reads CASSESASIAGELFF. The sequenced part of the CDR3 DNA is TGTGCCAGCAGTGAAAGTGCGAGTATAGCCGGGGAG.

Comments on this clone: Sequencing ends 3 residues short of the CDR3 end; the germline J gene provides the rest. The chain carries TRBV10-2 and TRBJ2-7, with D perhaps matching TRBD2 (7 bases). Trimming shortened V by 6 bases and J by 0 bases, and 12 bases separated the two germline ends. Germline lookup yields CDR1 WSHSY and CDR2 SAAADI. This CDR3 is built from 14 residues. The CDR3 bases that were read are TGCGCCAGCAGGGGGGGGGCTGGCTCCTACGAG. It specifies CASRGGAGSYE. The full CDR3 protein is CASRGGAGSYEQYF.

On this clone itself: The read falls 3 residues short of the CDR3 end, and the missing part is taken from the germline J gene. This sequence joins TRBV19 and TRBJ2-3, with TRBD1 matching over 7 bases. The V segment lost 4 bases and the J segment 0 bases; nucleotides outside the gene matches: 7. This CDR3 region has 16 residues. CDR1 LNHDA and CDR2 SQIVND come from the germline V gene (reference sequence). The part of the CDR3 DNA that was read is TGTGCCAGTAGTAAAATTCCGGGACAGAGCACAGATACG. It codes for CASSKIPGQSTDT. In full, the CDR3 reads CASSKIPGQSTDTQYF.

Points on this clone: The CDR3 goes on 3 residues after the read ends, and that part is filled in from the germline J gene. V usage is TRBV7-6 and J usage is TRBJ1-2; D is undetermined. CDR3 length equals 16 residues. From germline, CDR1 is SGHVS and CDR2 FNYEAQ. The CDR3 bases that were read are TGTGCCAGCAGCTTAGGACTAGCGGTGTTCACAGATACC. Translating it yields CASSLGLAVFTDT. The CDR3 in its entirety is CASSLGLAVFTDTYTF.

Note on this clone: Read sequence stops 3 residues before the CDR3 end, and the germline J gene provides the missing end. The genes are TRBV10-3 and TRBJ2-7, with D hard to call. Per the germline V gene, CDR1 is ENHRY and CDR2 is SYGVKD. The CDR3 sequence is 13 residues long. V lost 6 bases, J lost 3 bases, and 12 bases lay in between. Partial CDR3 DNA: TGTGCCATCAGCAACACAGAGATCTACGAG. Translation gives CAISNTEIYE. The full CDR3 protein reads CAISNTEIYEQYF.

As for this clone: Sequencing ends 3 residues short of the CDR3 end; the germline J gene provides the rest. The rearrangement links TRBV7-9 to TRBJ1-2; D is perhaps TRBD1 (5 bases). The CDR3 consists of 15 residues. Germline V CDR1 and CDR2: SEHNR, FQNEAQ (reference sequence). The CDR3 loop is CASSLGATAIGGYTF. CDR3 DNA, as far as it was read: TGTGCCAGCAGCTTAGGTGCGACAGCAATCGGGGGC.

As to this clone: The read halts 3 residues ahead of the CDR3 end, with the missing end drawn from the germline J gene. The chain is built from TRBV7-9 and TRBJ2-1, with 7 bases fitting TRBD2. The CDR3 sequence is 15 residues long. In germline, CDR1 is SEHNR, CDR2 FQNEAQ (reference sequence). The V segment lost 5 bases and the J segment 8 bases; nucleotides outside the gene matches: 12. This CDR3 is CASSIRGGAGDEQFF. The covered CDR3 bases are TGTGCCAGCAGCATTCGGGGCGGGGCGGGGGATGAG. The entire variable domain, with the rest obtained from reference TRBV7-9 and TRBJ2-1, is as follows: DTGVSQNPRHKITKRGQNVTFRCDPISEHNRLYWYRQTLGQGPEFLTYFQNEAQLEKSRLLSDRFSAERPKGSFSTLEIQRTEQGDSAMYLCASSIRGGAGDEQFFGPGTRLTVL.

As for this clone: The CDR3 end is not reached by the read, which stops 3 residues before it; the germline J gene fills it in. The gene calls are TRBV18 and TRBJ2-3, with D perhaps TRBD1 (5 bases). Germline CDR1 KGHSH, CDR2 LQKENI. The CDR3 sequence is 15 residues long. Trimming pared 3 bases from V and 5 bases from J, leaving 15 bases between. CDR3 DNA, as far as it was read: TGTGCCAGCTCACCCCCTTCTGGGGCTGGAGATACG. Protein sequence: CASSPPSGAGDT. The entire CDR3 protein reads CASSPPSGAGDTQYF.

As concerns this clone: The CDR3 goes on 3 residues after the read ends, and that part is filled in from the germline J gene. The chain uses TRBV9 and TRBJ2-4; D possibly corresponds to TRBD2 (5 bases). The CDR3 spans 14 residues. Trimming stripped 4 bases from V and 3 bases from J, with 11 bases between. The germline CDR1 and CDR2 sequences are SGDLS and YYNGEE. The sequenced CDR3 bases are TGTGCCAGCAGCCCTAGCATGGGCAAAAACATT. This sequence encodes CASSPSMGKNI. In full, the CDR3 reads CASSPSMGKNIQYF.

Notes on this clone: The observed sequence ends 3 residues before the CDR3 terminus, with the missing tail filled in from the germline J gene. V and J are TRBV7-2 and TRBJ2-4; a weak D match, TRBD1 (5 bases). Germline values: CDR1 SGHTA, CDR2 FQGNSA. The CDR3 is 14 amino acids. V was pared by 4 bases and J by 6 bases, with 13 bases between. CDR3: CASSSGGHSNIQYF. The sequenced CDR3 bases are TGTGCCAGCAGCTCGGGCGGACATTCAAACATT.